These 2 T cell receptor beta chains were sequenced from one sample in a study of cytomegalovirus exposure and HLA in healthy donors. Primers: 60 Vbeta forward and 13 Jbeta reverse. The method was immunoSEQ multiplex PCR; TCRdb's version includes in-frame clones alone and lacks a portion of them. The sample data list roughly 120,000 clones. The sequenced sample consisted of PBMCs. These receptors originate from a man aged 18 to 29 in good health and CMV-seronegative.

The DNA for the CDR3 is TGTGCCAGCAGCCCCCCGGGGGGGGCCTACAATGAGCAGTTCTTC. As protein: CASSPPGGAYNEQFF. The chain employs TRBV9 and TRBJ2-1, with 8 positions matching TRBD2. V gave up 4 bases and J gave up 2 bases; unmatched junction bases: 5. This CDR3 has 15 residues. CDR1 is SGDLS, CDR2 YYNGEE, per germline.

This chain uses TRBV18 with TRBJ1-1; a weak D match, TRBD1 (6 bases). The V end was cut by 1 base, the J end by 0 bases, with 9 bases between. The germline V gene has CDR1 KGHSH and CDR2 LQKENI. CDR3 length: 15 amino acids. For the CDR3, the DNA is TGTGCCAGCTCACCACAGGGGGAATTGAACACTGAAGCTTTCTTT. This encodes CASSPQGELNTEAFF. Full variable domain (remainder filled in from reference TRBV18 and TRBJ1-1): NAGVMQNPRHLVRRRGQEARLRCSPMKGHSHVYWYRQLPEEGLKFMVYLQKENIIDESGMPKERFSAEFPKEGPSILRIQQVVRGDSAAYFCASSPQGELNTEAFFGQGTRLTVV.